This TCR beta chain was retrieved from a study of blood T cell repertoires in COVID-19. In the source study's methods: Amplification from reference gene primers served as the basis for estimated nucleated cell counts. TCRdb keeps only in-frame clones here, not all; method: immunoSEQ multiplex PCR. V, J and clone size are taken as reported in that table, and D and trimming were inferred from the DNA itself. The sample gives approximately 300,000 clones, more than 75% of which show up once; 1% is in the top ten. Trimming left V 5 bases short and J 1 base short, with 18 bases between. Germline V gene lookup returns CDR1 KGHSH and CDR2 LQKENI. CDR3 size: 16 residues.

The chain employs TRBV18 and TRBJ2-7, with D possibly TRBD2 on 6 matching bases. The source material was peripheral blood. The source of this sequence is a man aged 45-65 years with active or convalescent COVID-19. This chain's CDR3 is CASSTGQTSRSYEQYF. The CDR3 nucleotides are TGTGCCAGCTCAACCGGCCAGACTAGTCGGTCCTACGAGCAGTACTTC.